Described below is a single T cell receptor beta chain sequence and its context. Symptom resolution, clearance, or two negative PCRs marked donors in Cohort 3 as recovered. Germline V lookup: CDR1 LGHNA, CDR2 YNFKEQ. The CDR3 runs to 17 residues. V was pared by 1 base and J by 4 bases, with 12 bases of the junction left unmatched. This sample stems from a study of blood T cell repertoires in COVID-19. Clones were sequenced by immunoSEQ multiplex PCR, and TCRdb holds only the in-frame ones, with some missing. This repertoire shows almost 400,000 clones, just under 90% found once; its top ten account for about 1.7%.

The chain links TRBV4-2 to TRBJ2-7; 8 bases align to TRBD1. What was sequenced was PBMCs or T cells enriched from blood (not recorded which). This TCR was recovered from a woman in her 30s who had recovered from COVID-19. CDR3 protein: CASSQGTGTLNGYEQYF. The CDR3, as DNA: TGTGCCAGCAGCCAAGGGACAGGGACTTTGAATGGGTACGAGCAGTACTTC.